The rows below give T cell receptor beta chains drawn from one sample of a study of T cells in narcolepsy. The protocol was immunoSEQ multiplex PCR, while the TCRdb copy is restricted to in-frame clones and leaves out a portion. The sample lists approximately 32,000 clones, roughly nine tenths occurring once. The sequenced sample consisted of CD45RA- memory CD4+ T cells from PBMCs. The receptors were sampled from a human donor with narcolepsy. Both conserved end residues are part of each CDR3. The D gene is left open where the match is weak. A clone size is listed for some rows: how often the clone was seen (once, few, many), or a class if it is expanded.

d_call	clone_size	v_call	j_call	cdr3_aa	cdr3_nt
-	-	TRBV6-5	TRBJ1-5	CASSYTGNSNQPQHF	TGTGCCAGCAGTTACACCGGGAACAGCAATCAGCCCCAGCATTTT
-	few	TRBV7-9	TRBJ2-7	CASSTYGGRGEQYF	TGTGCCAGCAGCACCTATGGGGGTCGCGGCGAGCAGTACTTC
-	-	TRBV28	TRBJ1-1	CASRYRIRGRNTEAFF	TGTGCCAGCAGATATAGGATCAGGGGACGCAACACTGAAGCTTTCTTT
-	-	TRBV7-6	TRBJ2-2	CASSLKTSPSFPGELFF	TGTGCCAGCAGCTTAAAAACCAGCCCCAGTTTCCCCGGGGAGCTGTTTTTT
-	-	TRBV6-5	TRBJ2-4	CASSGGQLAKNIQYF	TGTGCCAGCAGTGGTGGACAGCTAGCCAAAAACATTCAGTACTTC
TRBD2	-	TRBV4-1	TRBJ2-1	CASSQSASGANEQFF	TGCGCCAGCAGCCAATCGGCTAGCGGAGCCAATGAGCAGTTCTTC
-	-	TRBV28	TRBJ1-2	CASSIEDGSYGYTF	TGTGCCAGCAGCATAGAGGACGGTTCCTATGGCTACACCTTC
-	-	TRBV5-4	TRBJ2-1	CASSLRGGRSYNEQFF	TGTGCCAGCAGCCTCCGCGGGGGCCGCTCCTACAATGAGCAGTTCTTC
-	-	TRBV7-3	TRBJ2-2	CASSPRNTGELFF	TGTGCCAGCAGCCCCAGAAACACCGGGGAGCTGTTTTTT
TRBD1	-	TRBV19	TRBJ2-2	CASKEGATNTGELFF	TGTGCCAGTAAAGAGGGGGCAACGAACACCGGGGAGCTGTTTTTT
-	few	TRBV5-8	TRBJ2-2	CASSRTGYGELFF	TGTGCCAGCAGCCGGACGGGGTACGGGGAGCTGTTTTTT
-	once	TRBV28	TRBJ1-1	CASSLDRIEAFF	TGTGCCAGCAGCCTAGACAGGATTGAAGCTTTCTTT
-	-	TRBV19	TRBJ2-3	CASSERDANTDTQYF	TGTGCCAGTAGTGAACGGGACGCCAACACAGATACGCAGTATTTT
TRBD2	-	TRBV14	TRBJ2-3	CASSQETSGGTDTQYF	TGTGCCAGCAGCCAAGAAACTAGCGGGGGCACAGATACGCAGTATTTT
TRBD1	few	TRBV28	TRBJ2-1	CASRDRGLRSSYNEQFF	TGTGCCAGCCGGGACAGGGGATTAAGGAGCTCCTACAATGAGCAGTTCTTC
-	-	TRBV5-6	TRBJ2-3	CASSLAGTHTQYF	TGTGCCAGCAGCTTGGCGGGAACCCATACGCAGTATTTT
-	-	TRBV7-8	TRBJ2-1	CASRTPWGDEQFF	TGTGCCAGCAGAACTCCTTGGGGGGATGAGCAGTTCTTC
-	-	TRBV30	TRBJ2-7	CAWARTSSYEQYF	TGTGCCTGGGCCAGGACGAGCTCCTACGAGCAGTACTTC
-	-	TRBV30	TRBJ1-1	CAWSSWGVNTEAFF	TGTGCCTGGAGTAGTTGGGGAGTGAACACTGAAGCTTTCTTT
-	-	TRBV5-1	TRBJ1-4	CASGSGGKLFF	TGCGCCAGCGGATCCGGGGGGAAACTGTTTTTT
TRBD2	-	TRBV11-2	TRBJ2-1	CASSPWGSGRISQGEQFF	TGTGCCAGCAGCCCATGGGGGAGCGGGAGGATCTCTCAGGGTGAGCAGTTCTTC
-	once	TRBV19	TRBJ1-1	CASTAWRGGGNTEAFF	TGTGCCAGTACCGCTTGGCGAGGAGGGGGAAACACTGAAGCTTTCTTT
-	-	TRBV30	TRBJ2-7	CAWSPRTAGLIAQYF	TGTGCCTGGAGTCCGCGGACTGCGGGGTTAATTGCGCAGTACTTC
TRBD2	-	TRBV13	TRBJ2-3	CASSSLAGGRNTDTQYF	TGTGCCAGCAGCTCCCTAGCGGGAGGCCGCAACACAGATACGCAGTATTTT
-	-	TRBV25-1	TRBJ1-2	CASSEYQGGGYTF	TGTGCCAGCAGTGAATATCAGGGTGGCGGCTACACCTTC
-	-	TRBV6-5	TRBJ1-5	CASSSLRGNQPQHF	TGTGCCAGCAGTAGTCTGCGGGGGAATCAGCCCCAGCATTTT
-	-	TRBV5-4	TRBJ1-2	CASGRANYGYTF	TGTGCCAGCGGGCGGGCTAACTATGGCTACACCTTC
TRBD2	-	TRBV6-4	TRBJ2-3	CASSSLAGTTDTQYF	TGTGCCAGCAGTTCACTAGCGGGAACCACAGATACGCAGTATTTT